These 12 T cell receptor beta chains were sequenced from one sample in a study of cytomegalovirus exposure and HLA in healthy donors. Both 60 Vbeta primers and 13 Jbeta primers went into the PCR. Using immunoSEQ multiplex PCR, the repertoire was profiled, and TCRdb retains in-frame clones only, with some absent. Its listing shows about 38,000 clones. The sample comprised PBMCs. These receptors originate from a man aged 40-49 years in good health and CMV-seropositive.

The chain carries TRBV9 and TRBJ1-3; no definite D call. Between the trimmed V and J ends, which lost 0 bases and 2 bases, there was a span of 12 bases. The germline gives CDR1 SGDLS, CDR2 YYNGEE. The CDR3 has 16 amino acids. The CDR3 region is CASSVDSGTTGNTIYF. CDR3 nucleotide sequence: TGTGCCAGCAGCGTAGATTCAGGCACAACTGGAAACACCATATATTTT.

The chain joins TRBV5-1 to TRBJ2-5; D uncertain. The germline CDR1 and CDR2 sequences are SGHRS and YFSETQ. The CDR3 has 13 amino acids. The germline V and J ends were trimmed by 5 bases and 5 bases, with 13 bases remaining between them. CDR3 bases: TGCGCCAGCAGTCCAGGCAGGCAGGAGACCCAGTACTTC. This sequence encodes CASSPGRQETQYF.

The chain joins TRBV10-1 to TRBJ1-4; 9 nucleotides agree with TRBD1. The V gene end was trimmed by 8 bases and the J gene end by 7 bases; junction bases not matched to a gene: 8. The CDR3 is 14 amino acids. Germline V gives CDR1 WNHNN, CDR2 SYGVQD (reference sequence). DNA for the CDR3: TGCGCCAGCGACCGACAGGGGGTGGGTGAAAAACTGTTTTTT. Protein product: CASDRQGVGEKLFF.

The V and J genes are TRBV11-2 and TRBJ2-7; D possibly corresponds to TRBD2 (6 bases). In germline, CDR1 is SGHAT, CDR2 FQNNGV. The V gene lost 2 bases and the J gene lost 2 bases, with 13 bases spanning the gap. The CDR3 length is 15 residues. CDR3 in amino acids: CASSLLDGSPYEQYF. CDR3 nucleotide sequence: TGTGCCAGCAGCTTACTGGACGGGAGTCCCTACGAGCAGTACTTC.

This sequence joins TRBV28 and TRBJ2-7; D is uncertain. Trimming left V 4 bases short and J 3 bases short, with 4 bases between. CDR3 length equals 11 residues. The germline gives CDR1 MDHEN, CDR2 SYDVKM. CDR3 sequence reads: CASSSNYEQYF. CDR3 bases: TGTGCCAGCAGTTCAAACTACGAGCAGTACTTC.

The rearrangement links TRBV4-1 to TRBJ1-2; D is unclear. The germline V and J ends were trimmed by 2 bases and 6 bases, with 4 bases remaining between them. The germline CDR1 and CDR2 sequences are MGHRA and YSYEKL. The CDR3 sequence is 11 residues long. Here the CDR3 reads CASSQLDGYTF. CDR3 coding DNA: TGCGCCAGCAGCCAACTCGATGGCTACACCTTC.

This chain joins TRBV7-3 and TRBJ2-7; TRBD2 matches at 9 bases. Trimming removed 2 bases from V and 4 bases from J; junction bases left unmatched: 6. Looked up from germline, CDR1 is SGHTA and CDR2 is FQGTGA. This CDR3 is 15 amino acids long. The CDR3 nucleotides read TGTGCCAGCAGCTTAGAGGGCGGGAGGGTTTACGAGCAGTACTTC. Its protein product is CASSLEGGRVYEQYF.

The chain joins TRBV9 to TRBJ2-1, with no clear D. The CDR3 contains 13 residues. Per the germline V gene, CDR1 is SGDLS and CDR2 is YYNGEE. Trimming took 0 bases from V and 9 from J, leaving 10 bases between them. The CDR3 DNA sequence: TGTGCCAGCAGCGTAGTGGGCGTTACTGAGCAGTTCTTC. It is translated as CASSVVGVTEQFF.

The V and J genes are TRBV10-1 and TRBJ1-1; D is undetermined. The V end was cut by 0 bases, the J end by 10 bases, with 6 bases between. Germline V gene sequence: CDR1 WNHNN, CDR2 SYGVQD (reference sequence). The CDR3 extends over 11 amino acids. The CDR3 spells CASSESTGAFF. In DNA, the CDR3 is TGCGCCAGCAGTGAGTCGACGGGAGCTTTCTTT.

CDR3 nucleotide sequence: TGTGCCAGCAGCCACTCGGGACAGGGCCCCCAGCCCCAGCATTTT. Translating gives CASSHSGQGPQPQHF. This chain links TRBV4-2 with TRBJ1-5, with 9 bases matching TRBD1. With V trimmed by 3 bases and J by 7 bases, 7 bases remained unmatched. There are 15 residues in the CDR3. Per the germline V gene, CDR1 is LGHNA and CDR2 is YNFKEQ.

The gene calls are TRBV6-6 and TRBJ1-4, with D unclear. V lost 4 bases and J lost 0, with 6 bases in between. There are 14 residues in the CDR3. CDR1 is MNHNY and CDR2 is SVGAGI in the germline V gene (reference sequence). CDR3 bases: TGTGCCAGCAGTTCCCTATCAACTAATGAAAAACTGTTTTTT. Its protein is CASSSLSTNEKLFF.

V and J are TRBV14 and TRBJ2-5, with D possibly matching TRBD2 (6 bases). Per germline, CDR1 SGHDN and CDR2 FVKESK. This CDR3 is 15 amino acids long. The V end was cut by 4 bases, the J end by 2 bases, with 14 bases between. This chain's CDR3 is CASSLGGGSQETQYF. The DNA for the CDR3 is TGTGCCAGCAGCCTTGGGGGAGGCTCTCAAGAGACCCAGTACTTC.